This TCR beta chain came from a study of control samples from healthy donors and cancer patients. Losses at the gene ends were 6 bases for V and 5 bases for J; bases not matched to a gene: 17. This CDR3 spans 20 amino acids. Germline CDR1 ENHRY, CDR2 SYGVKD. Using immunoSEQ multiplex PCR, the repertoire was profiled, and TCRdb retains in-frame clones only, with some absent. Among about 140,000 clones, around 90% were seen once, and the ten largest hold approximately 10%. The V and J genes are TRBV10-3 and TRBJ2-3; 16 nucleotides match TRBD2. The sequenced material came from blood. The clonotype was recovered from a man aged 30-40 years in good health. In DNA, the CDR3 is TGTGCCATCAGAAACCCTCCGGGACTAGCGGGAGGGCCTCAGAAAGATACGCAGTATTTT. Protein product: CAIRNPPGLAGGPQKDTQYF.